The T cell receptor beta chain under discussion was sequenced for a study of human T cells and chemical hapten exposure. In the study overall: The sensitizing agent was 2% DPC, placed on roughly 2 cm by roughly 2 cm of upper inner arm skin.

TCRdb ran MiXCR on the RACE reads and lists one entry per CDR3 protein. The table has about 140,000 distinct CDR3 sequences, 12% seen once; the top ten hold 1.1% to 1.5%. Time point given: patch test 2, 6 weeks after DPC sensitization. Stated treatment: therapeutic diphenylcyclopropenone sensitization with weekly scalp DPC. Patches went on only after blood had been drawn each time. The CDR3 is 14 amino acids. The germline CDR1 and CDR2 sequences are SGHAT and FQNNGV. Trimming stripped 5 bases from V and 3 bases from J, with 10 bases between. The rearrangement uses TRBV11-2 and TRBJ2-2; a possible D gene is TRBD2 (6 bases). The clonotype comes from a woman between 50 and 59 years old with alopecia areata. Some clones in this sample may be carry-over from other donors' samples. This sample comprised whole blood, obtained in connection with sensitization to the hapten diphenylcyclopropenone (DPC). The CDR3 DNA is TGTGCCAGCAGCCTGGGACTCCACACCGGGGAGCTGTTTTTT. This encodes CASSLGLHTGELFF.